This T cell receptor (beta chain) is from a study of shared clonotypes between healthy human individuals. Study as a whole: Each donor's CD8 memory used one plate, CD8 naive two, each CD4 subset three.

Healthy HIV-negative adults without recent acute infections or vaccinations served as donors. The split of CD4+ cells yielded CD45RA+ naive and CD45RA-negative memory subsets. Germline V gene sequence: CDR1 SGHNT, CDR2 YYREEE (reference sequence). The CDR3 length is 15 residues. V lost 2 bases and J lost 0, with 11 bases in between. The data were produced by immunoSEQ multiplex PCR, yet TCRdb's version contains in-frame clones alone and is incomplete. The sample yields 850,000 to 1,200,000 clones, roughly 80% seen once. This sequence originates from a man aged 18 to 29 in good health. The chain uses TRBV5-4 and TRBJ2-5; D may be TRBD1 or TRBD2 (5 bases each). Sequencing was carried out using memory CD4+ T cells sorted from blood. Subset here: CD45RA-negative fraction. The CDR3 region is CASSLLGRDQETQYF. The CDR3 bases are TGTGCCAGCAGCTTATTGGGGCGGGACCAAGAGACCCAGTACTTC.